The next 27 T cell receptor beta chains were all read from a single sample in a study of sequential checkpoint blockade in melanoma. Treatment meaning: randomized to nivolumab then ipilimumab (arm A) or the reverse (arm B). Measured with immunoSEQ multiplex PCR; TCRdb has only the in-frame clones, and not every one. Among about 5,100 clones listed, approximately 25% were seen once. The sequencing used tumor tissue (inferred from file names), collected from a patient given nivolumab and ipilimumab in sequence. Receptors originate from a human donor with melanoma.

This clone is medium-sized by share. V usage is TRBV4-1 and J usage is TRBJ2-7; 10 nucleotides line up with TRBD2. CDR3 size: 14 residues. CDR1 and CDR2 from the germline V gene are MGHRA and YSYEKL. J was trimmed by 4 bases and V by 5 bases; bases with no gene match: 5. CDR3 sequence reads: CASSFTSGVYEQYF. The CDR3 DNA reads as TGCGCCAGCAGCTTCACTAGCGGGGTTTACGAGCAGTACTTC.

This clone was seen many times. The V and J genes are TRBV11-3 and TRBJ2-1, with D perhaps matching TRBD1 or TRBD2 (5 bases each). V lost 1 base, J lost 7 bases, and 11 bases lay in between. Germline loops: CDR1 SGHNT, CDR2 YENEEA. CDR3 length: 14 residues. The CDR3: CASSLGGETNEQFF. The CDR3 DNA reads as TGTGCCAGCAGCTTAGGAGGGGAAACAAATGAGCAGTTCTTC. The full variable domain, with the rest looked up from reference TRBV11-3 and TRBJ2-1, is EAGVVQSPRYKIIEKKQPVAFWCNPISGHNTLYWYLQNLGQGPELLIRYENEEAVDDSQLPKDRFSAERLKGVDSTLKIQPAELGDSAVYLCASSLGGETNEQFFGPGTRLTVL.

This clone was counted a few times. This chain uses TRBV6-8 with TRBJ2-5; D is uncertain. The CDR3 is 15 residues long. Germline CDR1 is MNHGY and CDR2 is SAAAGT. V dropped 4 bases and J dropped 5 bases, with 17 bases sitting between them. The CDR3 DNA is TGTGCCAGCAGTTTCACGGAGCTAAGTTGGGAGACCCAGTACTTC. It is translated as CASSFTELSWETQYF.

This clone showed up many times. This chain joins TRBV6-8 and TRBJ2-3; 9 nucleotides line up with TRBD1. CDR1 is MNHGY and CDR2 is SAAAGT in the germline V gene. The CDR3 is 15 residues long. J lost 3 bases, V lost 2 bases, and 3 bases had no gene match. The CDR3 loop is CASSYRDRVTDTQYF. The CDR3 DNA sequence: TGTGCCAGCAGTTACCGGGACAGGGTYACAGATACGCAGTATTTT.

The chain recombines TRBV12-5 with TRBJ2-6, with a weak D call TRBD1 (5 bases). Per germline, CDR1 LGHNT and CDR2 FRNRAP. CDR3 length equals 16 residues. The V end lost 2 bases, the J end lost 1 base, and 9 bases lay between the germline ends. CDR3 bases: TGTGCTAGTGGTTTGTCTCAGGGTTCTGGGGCCAACGTCCTGACTTTC. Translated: CASGLSQGSGANVLTF.

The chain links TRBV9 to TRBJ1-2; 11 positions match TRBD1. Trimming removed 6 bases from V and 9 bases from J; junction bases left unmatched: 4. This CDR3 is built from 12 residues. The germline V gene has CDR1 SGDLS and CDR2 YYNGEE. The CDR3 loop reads CASMDRGQRYTF. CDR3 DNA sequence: TGTGCCAGCATGGACAGGGGGCAGCGCTACACCTTC.

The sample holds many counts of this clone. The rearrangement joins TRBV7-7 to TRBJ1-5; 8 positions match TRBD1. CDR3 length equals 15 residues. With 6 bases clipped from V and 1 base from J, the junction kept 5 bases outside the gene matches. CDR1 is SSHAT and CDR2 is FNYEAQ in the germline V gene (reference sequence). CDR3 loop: CASSTDRASNQPQHF. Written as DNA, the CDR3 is TGTGCCAGCAGTACGGACAGGGCCAGCAATCAGCCCCAGCATTTT.

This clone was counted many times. The CDR3 nucleotides read TGTGCCAGCAGTTATTCAGATAACTATGGCTACACCTTC. It yields the protein CASSYSDNYGYTF. The V and J genes are TRBV6-7 and TRBJ1-2; D uncertain. TRBV6-7 is treated as an ORF (open reading frame) with a function not yet certain. The V gene lost 3 bases and the J gene lost 1 base, with 6 bases spanning the gap. CDR3 length: 13 residues.

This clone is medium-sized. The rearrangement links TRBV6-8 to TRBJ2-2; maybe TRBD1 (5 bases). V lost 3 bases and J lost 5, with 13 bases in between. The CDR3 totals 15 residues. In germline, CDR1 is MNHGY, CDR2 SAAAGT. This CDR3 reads CASSYRQGRTGELFF. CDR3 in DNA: TGTGCCAGCAGTTATCGTCAGGGAAGGACCGGGGAGCTGTTTTTT.

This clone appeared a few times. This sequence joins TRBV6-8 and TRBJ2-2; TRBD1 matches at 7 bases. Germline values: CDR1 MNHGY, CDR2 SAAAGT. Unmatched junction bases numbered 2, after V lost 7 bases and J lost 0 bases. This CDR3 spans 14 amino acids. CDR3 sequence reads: CASKGQPNTGELFF. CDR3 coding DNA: TGTGCCAGCAAGGGACAGCCGAACACCGGGGAGCTGTTTTTT.

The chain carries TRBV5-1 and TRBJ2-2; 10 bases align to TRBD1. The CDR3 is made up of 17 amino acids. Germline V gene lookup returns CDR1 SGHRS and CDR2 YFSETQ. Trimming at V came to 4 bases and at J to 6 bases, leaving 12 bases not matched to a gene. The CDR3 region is CASSPLPGTGVSGELFF. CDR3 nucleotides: TGCGCCAGCAGCCCCCTCCCCGGGACAGGGGTCTCCGGGGAGCTGTTTTTT.

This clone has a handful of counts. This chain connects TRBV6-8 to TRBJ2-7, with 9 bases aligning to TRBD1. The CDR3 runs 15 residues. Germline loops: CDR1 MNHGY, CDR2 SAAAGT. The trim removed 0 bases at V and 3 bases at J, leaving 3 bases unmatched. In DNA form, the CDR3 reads TGTGCCAGCAGTTACTCGGCGACAGGGGGCTACGAGCAGTACTTC. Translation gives CASSYSATGGYEQYF.

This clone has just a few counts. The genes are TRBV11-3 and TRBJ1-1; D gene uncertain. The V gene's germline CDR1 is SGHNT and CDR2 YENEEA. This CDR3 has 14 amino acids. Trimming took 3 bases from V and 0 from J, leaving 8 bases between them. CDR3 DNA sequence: TGTGCCAGCAGCTTTGCAGACCTGAACACTGAAGCTTTCTTT. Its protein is CASSFADLNTEAFF.

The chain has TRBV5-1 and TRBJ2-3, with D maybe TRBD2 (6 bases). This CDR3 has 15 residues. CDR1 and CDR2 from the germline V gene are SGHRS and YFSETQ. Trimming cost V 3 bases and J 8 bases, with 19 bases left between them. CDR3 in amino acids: CASSSAEGRGGTQYF. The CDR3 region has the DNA TGCGCCAGCAGCTCGGCGGAGGGAAGAGGAGGTACGCAGTATTTT.

The CDR3 protein is CAWSVAGSPGELFF. The DNA for the CDR3 is TGTGCCTGGAGTGTAGCGGGGTCTCCCGGGGAGCTGTTTTTT. The chain uses TRBV30 and TRBJ2-2; 7 bases fit TRBD2. The J segment lost 6 bases and the V segment lost 0 bases, leaving 4 bases of the junction unmatched. The germline V gene has CDR1 GTSNPN and CDR2 SVGIG (reference sequence). The CDR3 runs 14 residues. Full variable domain (rest looked up from reference TRBV30 and TRBJ2-2): SQTIHQWPATLVQPVGSPLSLECTVEGTSNPNLYWYRQAAGRGLQLLFYSVGIGQISSEVPQNLSASRPQDRQFILSSKKLLLSDSGFYLCAWSVAGSPGELFFGEGSRLTVL.

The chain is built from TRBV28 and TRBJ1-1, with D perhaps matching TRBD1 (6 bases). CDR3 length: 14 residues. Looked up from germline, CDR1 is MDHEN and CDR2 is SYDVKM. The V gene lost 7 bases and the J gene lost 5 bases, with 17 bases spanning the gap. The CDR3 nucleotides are TGTGCCAGCACCCTTGATACAGGGAAGACTGAAGCTTTCTTT. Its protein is CASTLDTGKTEAFF.

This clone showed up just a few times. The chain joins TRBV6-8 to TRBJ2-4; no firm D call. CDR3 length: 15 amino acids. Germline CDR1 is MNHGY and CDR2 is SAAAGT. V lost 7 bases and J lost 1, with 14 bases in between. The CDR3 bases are TGTGCCAGCATGAGCAACCTTTGGGCCAAAAACATTCAGTACTTC. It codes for CASMSNLWAKNIQYF.

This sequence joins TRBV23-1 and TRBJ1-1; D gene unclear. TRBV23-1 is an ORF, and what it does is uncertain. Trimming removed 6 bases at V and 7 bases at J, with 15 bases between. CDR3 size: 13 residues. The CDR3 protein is CASSTTGAGEAFF. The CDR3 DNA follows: TGCGCCAGCAGCACGACCGGAGCGGGTGAAGCTTTCTTT.

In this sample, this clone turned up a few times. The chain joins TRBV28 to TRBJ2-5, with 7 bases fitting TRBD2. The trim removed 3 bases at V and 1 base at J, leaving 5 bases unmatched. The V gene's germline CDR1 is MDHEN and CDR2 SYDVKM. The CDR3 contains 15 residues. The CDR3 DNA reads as TGTGCCAGCAGTTTGGGGGGACTAACCCAAGAGACCCAGTACTTC. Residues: CASSLGGLTQETQYF.

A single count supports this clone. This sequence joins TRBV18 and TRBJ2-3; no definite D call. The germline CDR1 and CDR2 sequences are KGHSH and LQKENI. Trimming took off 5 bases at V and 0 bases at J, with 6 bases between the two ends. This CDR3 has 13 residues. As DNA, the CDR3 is TGTGCCAGCTCAGGCCCTAGCACAGATACGCAGTATTTT. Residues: CASSGPSTDTQYF. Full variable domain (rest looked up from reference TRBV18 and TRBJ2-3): NAGVMQNPRHLVRRRGQEARLRCSPMKGHSHVYWYRQLPEEGLKFMVYLQKENIIDESGMPKERFSAEFPKEGPSILRIQQVVRGDSAAYFCASSGPSTDTQYFGPGTRLTVL.

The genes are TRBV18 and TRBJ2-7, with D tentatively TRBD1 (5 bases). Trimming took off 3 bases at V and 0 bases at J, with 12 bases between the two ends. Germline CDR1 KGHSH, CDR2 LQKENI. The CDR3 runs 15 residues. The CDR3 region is CASSPTGSHSYEQYF. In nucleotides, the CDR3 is TGTGCCAGCTCACCTACAGGCTCCCACTCCTACGAGCAGTACTTC.

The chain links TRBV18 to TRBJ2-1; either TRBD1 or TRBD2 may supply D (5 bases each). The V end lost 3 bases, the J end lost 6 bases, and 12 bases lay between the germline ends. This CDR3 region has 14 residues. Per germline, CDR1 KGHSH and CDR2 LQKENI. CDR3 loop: CASSPPGALNEQFF. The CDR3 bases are TGTGCCAGCTCACCCCCCGGGGCACTCAATGAGCAGTTCTTC.

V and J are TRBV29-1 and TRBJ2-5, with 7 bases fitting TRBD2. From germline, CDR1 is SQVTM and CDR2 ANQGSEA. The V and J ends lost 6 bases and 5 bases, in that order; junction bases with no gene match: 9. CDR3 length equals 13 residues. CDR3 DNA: TGCAGCGTGTGGACTAGGCTCGGTGAGACCCAGTACTTC. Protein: CSVWTRLGETQYF.

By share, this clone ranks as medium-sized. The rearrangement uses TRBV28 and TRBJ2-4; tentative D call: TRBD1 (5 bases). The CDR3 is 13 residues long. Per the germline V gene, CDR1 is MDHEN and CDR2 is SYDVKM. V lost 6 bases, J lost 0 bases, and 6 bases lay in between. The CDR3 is CASRGPAKNIQYF. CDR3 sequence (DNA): TGTGCCAGCAGGGGGCCAGCCAAAAACATTCAGTACTTC.

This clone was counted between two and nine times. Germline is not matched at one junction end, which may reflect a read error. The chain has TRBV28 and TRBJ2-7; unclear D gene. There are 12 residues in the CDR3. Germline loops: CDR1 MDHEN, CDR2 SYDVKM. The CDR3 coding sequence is TGTGCCACCGAGAGTTCATCCTCCGAGCAGTACTTC. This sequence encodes CATESSSSEQYF. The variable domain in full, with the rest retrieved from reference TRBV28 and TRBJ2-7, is DVKVTQSSRYLVKRTGEKVFLECVQDMDHENMFWYRQDPGLGLRLIYFSYDVKMKEKGDIPEGYSVSREKKERFSLILESASTNQTSMYLCATESSSSEQYFGPGTRLTVT.

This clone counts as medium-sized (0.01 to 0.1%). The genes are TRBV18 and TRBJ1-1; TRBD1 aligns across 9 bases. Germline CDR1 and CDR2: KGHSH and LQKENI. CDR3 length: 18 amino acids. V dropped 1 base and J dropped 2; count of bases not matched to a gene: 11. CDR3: CASSPLPLTGGDNTEAFF. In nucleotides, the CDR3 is TGTGCCAGCTCACCACTCCCCCTGACAGGGGGAGATAACACTGAAGCTTTCTTT.

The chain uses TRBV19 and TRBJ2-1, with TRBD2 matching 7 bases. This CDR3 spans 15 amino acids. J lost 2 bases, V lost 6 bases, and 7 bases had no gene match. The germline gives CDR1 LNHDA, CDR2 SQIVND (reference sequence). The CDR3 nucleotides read TGTGCCAGTAGCGACCGGGACTATCCCTACAATGAGCAGTTCTTC. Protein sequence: CASSDRDYPYNEQFF.